This T cell receptor (beta chain) came from a study of monozygotic twins with cystic fibrosis. Study outcomes and limitations: Co-twins had the most similar V usage for 13 of 16 pairs, J for 8. Shared CDR3 numbers were not associated with age, concordance or severity. Unrelated CF individuals shared fewer identical clonotypes than monozygotic CF twins.

The J segment lost 7 bases and the V segment lost 3 bases, leaving 4 bases of the junction unmatched. Germline V gene data show CDR1 as SGHTA and CDR2 as FQGNSA. The CDR3 is made up of 14 amino acids. The protocol was immunoSEQ multiplex PCR, while the TCRdb copy is restricted to in-frame clones and leaves out a portion. The repertoire holds 30,000 to 40,000 clones, with around 90% as singletons. About this clone: What it recognizes is unknown.

This chain links TRBV7-2 with TRBJ2-2; 8 nucleotides match TRBD2. The receptor comes from a boy aged 2 to 10 with cystic fibrosis. Input material: blood. The CDR3 here is CASSLRGDVGELFF. In DNA, the CDR3 is TGTGCCAGCAGCTTGCGGGGGGATGTCGGGGAGCTGTTTTTT.